The clone carrying this TCR beta chain has a single count. Collected material from alopecia areata patients comprised lesional scalp punch biopsies and peripheral blood. This sample is drawn from a study of CD8+ T cells in alopecia areata. Overall study: After 6 to 18 months of tofacitinib, follow-up continued 6 months off drug.

The length of the CDR3 is 14 residues. Trimming left V 0 bases short and J 5 bases short, with 13 bases between. The germline gives CDR1 GTSNPN, CDR2 SVGIG (reference sequence). RNA was isolated and reverse transcribed to cDNA, the sequencing template. Profiled with immunoSEQ multiplex PCR; TCRdb holds only in-frame clones, not every one. The repertoire holds about 180,000 clones, with roughly 63% as singletons. The chain couples TRBV30 to TRBJ1-1, with a possible D match to TRBD1 (6 bases). The specimen was CD4+ T cells sorted from blood, collected at week 0. This clonotype was sampled from a human donor with alopecia areata. In DNA form, the CDR3 reads TGTGCCTGGAGTGTAGGACAGCGAAGGACTGAAGCTTTCTTT. Protein product: CAWSVGQRRTEAFF.